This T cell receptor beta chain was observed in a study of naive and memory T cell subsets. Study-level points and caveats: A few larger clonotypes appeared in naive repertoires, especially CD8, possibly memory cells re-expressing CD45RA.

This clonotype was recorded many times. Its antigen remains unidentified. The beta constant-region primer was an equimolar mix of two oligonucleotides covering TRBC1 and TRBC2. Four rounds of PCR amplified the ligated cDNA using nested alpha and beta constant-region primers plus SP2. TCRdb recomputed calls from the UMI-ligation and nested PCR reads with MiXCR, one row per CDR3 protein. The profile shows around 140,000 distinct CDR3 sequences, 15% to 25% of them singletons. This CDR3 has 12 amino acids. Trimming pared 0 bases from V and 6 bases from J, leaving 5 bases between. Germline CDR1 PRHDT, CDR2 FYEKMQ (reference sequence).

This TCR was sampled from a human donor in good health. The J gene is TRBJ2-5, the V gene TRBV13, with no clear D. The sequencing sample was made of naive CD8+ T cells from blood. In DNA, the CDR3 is TGTGCCAGCAGCTTAGGAGGGCAGACCCAGTACTTC. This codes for CASSLGGQTQYF.